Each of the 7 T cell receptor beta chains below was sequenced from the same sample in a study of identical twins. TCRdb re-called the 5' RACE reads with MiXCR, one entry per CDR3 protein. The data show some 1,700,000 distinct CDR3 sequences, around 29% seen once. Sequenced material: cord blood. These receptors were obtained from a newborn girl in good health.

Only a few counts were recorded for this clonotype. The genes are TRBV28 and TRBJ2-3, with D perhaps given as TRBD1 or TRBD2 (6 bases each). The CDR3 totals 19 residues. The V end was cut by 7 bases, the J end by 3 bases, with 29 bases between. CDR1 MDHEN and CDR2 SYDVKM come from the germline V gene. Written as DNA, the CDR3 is TGTGCCAGCACCACAACCCTAGCGACCGGGACAATTAGGACAGATACGCAGTATTTT. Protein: CASTTTLATGTIRTDTQYF.

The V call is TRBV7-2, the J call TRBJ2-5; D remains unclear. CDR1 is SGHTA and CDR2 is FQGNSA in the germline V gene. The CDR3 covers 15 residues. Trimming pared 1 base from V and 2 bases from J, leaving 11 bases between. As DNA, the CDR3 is TGTGCCAGCAGCTTAGACCCCACTACTCAAGAGACCCAGTACTTC. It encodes CASSLDPTTQETQYF.

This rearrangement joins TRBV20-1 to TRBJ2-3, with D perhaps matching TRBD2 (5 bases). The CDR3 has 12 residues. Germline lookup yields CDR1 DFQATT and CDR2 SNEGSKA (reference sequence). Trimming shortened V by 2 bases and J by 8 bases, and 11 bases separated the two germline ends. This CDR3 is CSARLRAGTQYF. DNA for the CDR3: TGCAGTGCTAGACTTAGGGCGGGTACGCAGTATTTT.

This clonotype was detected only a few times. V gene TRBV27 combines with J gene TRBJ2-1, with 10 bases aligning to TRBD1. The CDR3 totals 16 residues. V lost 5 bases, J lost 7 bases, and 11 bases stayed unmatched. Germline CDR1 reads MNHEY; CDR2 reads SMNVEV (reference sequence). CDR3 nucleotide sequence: TGTGCCAGCAGTCCCGCGGGACAGGGGATTAGAAATGAGCAGTTCTTC. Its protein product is CASSPAGQGIRNEQFF.

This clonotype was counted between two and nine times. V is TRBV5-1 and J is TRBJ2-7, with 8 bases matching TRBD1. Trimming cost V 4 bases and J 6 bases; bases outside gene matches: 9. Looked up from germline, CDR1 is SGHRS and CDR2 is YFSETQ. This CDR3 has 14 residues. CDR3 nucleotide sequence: TGCGCCAGCAGCAAATACGGACAGGGCACCGAGCAGTACTTC. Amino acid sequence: CASSKYGQGTEQYF.

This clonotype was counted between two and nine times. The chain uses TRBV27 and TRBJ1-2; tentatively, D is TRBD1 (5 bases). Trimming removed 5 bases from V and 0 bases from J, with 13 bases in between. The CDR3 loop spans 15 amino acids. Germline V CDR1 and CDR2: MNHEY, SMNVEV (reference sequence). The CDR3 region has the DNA TGTGCCAGCAGTCGCGTCAGGGAAACTAACTATGGCTACACCTTC. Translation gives CASSRVRETNYGYTF.

CDR3 sequence: CASIPRDSYGYTF. In DNA form, the CDR3 reads TGTGCCAGCATTCCCCGGGACAGCTATGGCTACACCTTC. The chain couples TRBV6-1 to TRBJ1-2, with 7 bases identical to TRBD1. Unmatched junction bases numbered 6, after V lost 7 bases and J lost 4 bases. Looked up from germline, CDR1 is MNHNS and CDR2 is SASEGT. The CDR3 runs to 13 residues.